These T cell receptor beta chains were read from a single sample in a study of blood T cells in healthy people across ages. TCRdb reanalysed the 5' RACE reads using MiXCR and keeps one entry per CDR3 protein. The sample records about 930,000 distinct CDR3 sequences, 29% being singletons. These data were also reused for a study on T cells of mothers and their children.

Sequencing used blood. These receptors were collected from a middle-aged woman in good health. Each CDR3 is given with its conserved first and last residue. The D gene is left open where the match is weak. Size values are once, few and many counts, or a class for expanded clones, and some rows have none.

v_gene,len,abundance,j_gene,d_gene,CDR3nt,CDR3aa
TRBV24-1,13,.,TRBJ2-3,.,TGTGCCACCAGTGTTTCGGGCGGGAATACGCAGTATTTT,CATSVSGGNTQYF
TRBV7-2,16,.,TRBJ1-6,.,TGTGCCAGCAGCTCGCCCCCGGGACATTATAATTCACCCCTCCACTTT,CASSSPPGHYNSPLHF
TRBV9,17,.,TRBJ2-5,TRBD2,TGTGCCAGCAGCGTAGAGGCCAGCGGGGCGCCCCAAGAGACCCAGTACTTC,CASSVEASGAPQETQYF
TRBV4-1,19,.,TRBJ1-1,TRBD1,TGCGCCAGCAGCCAAGAAGGGGGACAGGGGGCTTCAATGAACACTGAAGCTTTCTTT,CASSQEGGQGASMNTEAFF
TRBV4-2,14,few,TRBJ2-5,.,TGTGCCAGCAGCCAAGATTCGACAAAAGAGACCCAGTACTTC,CASSQDSTKETQYF
TRBV5-1,13,.,TRBJ2-7,TRBD2,TGCGCCAGCGGGGGGGACGGAGACTACGAGCAGTACTTC,CASGGDGDYEQYF
TRBV24-1,15,few,TRBJ2-3,TRBD1,TGTGCCACCAGTGATTTGAGGGGGCGCACAGATACGCAGTATTTT,CATSDLRGRTDTQYF
TRBV28,14,few,TRBJ2-3,TRBD2,TGTGCCAGCAGTTATAGCGGGGGATCACCTGCGCAGTATTTT,CASSYSGGSPAQYF
TRBV7-6,16,many,TRBJ2-5,TRBD2,TGTGCCAGCAGCAAAACGGGACTAGCGGGGAGAGAGACCCAGTACTTC,CASSKTGLAGRETQYF
TRBV29-1,12,many,TRBJ1-2,.,TGCAGCGTTGAAGATCGGGGAGGGGGCTACACCTTC,CSVEDRGGGYTF